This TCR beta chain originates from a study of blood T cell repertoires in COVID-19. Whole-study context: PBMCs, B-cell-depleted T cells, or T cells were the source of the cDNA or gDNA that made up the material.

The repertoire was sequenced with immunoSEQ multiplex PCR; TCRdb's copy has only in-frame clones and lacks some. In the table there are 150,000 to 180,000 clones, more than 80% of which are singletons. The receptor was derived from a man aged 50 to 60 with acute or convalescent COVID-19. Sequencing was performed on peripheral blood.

This CDR3 is CASSSGQGANYGYTF. The CDR3 DNA sequence: TGTGCCAGCAGCTCGGGACAGGGAGCTAACTATGGCTACACCTTC. V is TRBV6-1 and J is TRBJ1-2; 9 nucleotides agree with TRBD1. V was pared by 6 bases and J by 0 bases, with 5 bases of the junction left unmatched. Germline V lookup: CDR1 MNHNS, CDR2 SASEGT. The CDR3 consists of 15 residues.